The 28 T cell receptor beta chains presented below share a single source sample, sequenced in a study of control samples from healthy donors and cancer patients. Profiled with immunoSEQ multiplex PCR; TCRdb holds only in-frame clones, not every one. The repertoire holds 75,000 to 100,000 clones, about 91% seen once, with 13% to 15% in the top ten. Sample: blood. The receptors here all came from a man aged 30 to 39 in good health.

The chain has TRBV27 and TRBJ2-6, with 10 bases identical to TRBD1. The CDR3 is 18 amino acids. Per germline, CDR1 MNHEY and CDR2 SMNVEV (reference sequence). V lost 6 bases, J lost 4 bases, and 12 bases stayed unmatched. The CDR3 DNA follows: TGTGCCAGCAGCCCCCGGGACAGGGGATTAACCGGGGCCAACGTCCTGACTTTC. Translated, it gives CASSPRDRGLTGANVLTF.

This chain joins TRBV2 and TRBJ2-3; D may match TRBD1 or TRBD2 (5 bases each). Germline CDR1 and CDR2: SNHLY and FYNNEI. The V end lost 5 bases, the J end lost 1 base, and 22 bases lay between the germline ends. The CDR3 totals 18 residues. CDR3 region: CASSPQRGSGAGTDTQYF. The CDR3 nucleotides are TGTGCCAGCAGTCCCCAGAGGGGCTCCGGGGCGGGCACAGATACGCAGTATTTT.

In its sample, this clone was seen once. The V gene is TRBV7-3, the J gene TRBJ2-1, with TRBD2 identical over 7 bases. The CDR3 sequence is 13 residues long. Trimming took 5 bases from V and 7 from J; bases not matched to a gene: 5. The germline V gene has CDR1 SGHTA and CDR2 FQGTGA. CDR3 sequence reads: CASSGLAANEQFF. The CDR3 DNA reads TGTGCCAGCAGCGGGCTAGCGGCTAATGAGCAGTTCTTC.

About this clone: In the same sample, other DNA sequences code for this CDR3. This rearrangement joins TRBV9 to TRBJ2-3; D possibly matches TRBD1 or TRBD2 (5 bases each). The V end lost 4 bases, the J end lost 6 bases, and 12 bases lay between the germline ends. This CDR3 has 13 residues. Germline CDR1 SGDLS, CDR2 YYNGEE. The CDR3 sequence: CASSPWGTDTQYF. Here the CDR3 DNA reads TGTGCCAGCAGCCCTTGGGGGACCGATACGCAGTATTTT.

Only a few counts were recorded for this clone. Within the sample, other DNA sequences also encode this same CDR3. The chain has TRBV27 and TRBJ2-3; the D is unclear. The CDR3 is made up of 15 amino acids. V was trimmed by 0 bases and J by 2 bases, leaving 9 bases between them. The germline CDR1 and CDR2 sequences are MNHEY and SMNVEV (reference sequence). The CDR3 region has the DNA TGTGCCAGCAGTTTATCGAACTACCTCACAGATACGCAGTATTTT. Translation: CASSLSNYLTDTQYF.

J is TRBJ2-1 and V is TRBV6-5, with D hard to call. This CDR3 has 12 amino acids. V was trimmed by 0 bases and J by 9 bases, leaving 6 bases between them. Germline CDR1 MNHEY, CDR2 SVGAGI. The CDR3, as DNA: TGTGCCAGCAGTTACTCCCTAGGTGAGCAGTTCTTC. Residues: CASSYSLGEQFF.

This chain links TRBV18 with TRBJ2-1; D tentatively fits TRBD1 or TRBD2 (5 bases each). CDR1 is KGHSH and CDR2 is LQKENI in the germline V gene. Trimming removed 4 bases at V and 3 bases at J, with 13 bases between. The length of the CDR3 is 15 residues. The CDR3 reads CASSLYRDVYNEQFF. The CDR3 region has the DNA TGTGCCAGCTCACTTTATCGGGACGTCTACAATGAGCAGTTCTTC.

The rearrangement links TRBV24-1 to TRBJ2-7; a weak D match, TRBD1 (6 bases). Trimming took 1 base from V and 2 from J, leaving 17 bases between them. The germline CDR1 and CDR2 sequences are KGHDR and SFDVKD. The CDR3 is 17 residues long. This CDR3 is CATSDFGGAKITYEQYF. CDR3 sequence (DNA): TGTGCCACCAGTGATTTTGGGGGCGCGAAAATTACCTACGAGCAGTACTTC.

The chain combines TRBV19 with TRBJ2-2; D not resolved. The germline CDR1 and CDR2 sequences are LNHDA and SQIVND (reference sequence). The CDR3 totals 13 residues. V was shortened by 3 bases and J by 5 bases, with 7 bases between the two germline ends. The CDR3 DNA sequence: TGTGCCAGTAGTATTTTTACTACCGGGGAGCTGTTTTTT. Amino acid sequence: CASSIFTTGELFF.

The chain carries TRBV9 and TRBJ2-7; perhaps TRBD2 as D (6 bases). Trimming removed 2 bases from V and 4 bases from J, with 13 bases in between. CDR3 length: 14 residues. Germline V gene data show CDR1 as SGDLS and CDR2 as YYNGEE. CDR3 sequence: CASSVGGLDYEQYF. The DNA for the CDR3 is TGTGCCAGCAGCGTCGGGGGTTTGGATTACGAGCAGTACTTC.

This sequence joins TRBV4-1 and TRBJ2-1; unclear D gene. Per the germline V gene, CDR1 is MGHRA and CDR2 is YSYEKL. The CDR3 runs to 15 residues. Trimming took off 0 bases at V and 3 bases at J, with 9 bases between the two ends. This chain's CDR3 is CASSQDVPNYNEQFF. The CDR3 bases are TGCGCCAGCAGCCAAGATGTACCCAACTACAATGAGCAGTTCTTC.

The genes are TRBV5-1 and TRBJ2-1, with 9 bases fitting TRBD2. CDR1 and CDR2 from the germline V gene are SGHRS and YFSETQ. The V gene end was trimmed by 3 bases and the J gene end by 4 bases; junction bases not matched to a gene: 5. The CDR3 consists of 15 residues. CDR3 in DNA: TGCGCCAGCAGCTCTCGACTAGCGGAGTACAATGAGCAGTTCTTC. It specifies CASSSRLAEYNEQFF.

This clone was picked up a small number of times. The chain joins TRBV5-1 to TRBJ1-6, with TRBD1 matching 7 bases. Germline V gene lookup returns CDR1 SGHRS and CDR2 YFSETQ. Trimming removed 4 bases from V and 8 bases from J; junction bases left unmatched: 6. This CDR3 is built from 14 residues. CDR3 DNA: TGCGCCAGCAGCCCGGGACAGCTACATTCACCCCTCCACTTT. Its translation: CASSPGQLHSPLHF.

V usage is TRBV10-3 and J usage is TRBJ1-5, with TRBD1 matching 7 bases. The trim removed 4 bases at V and 3 bases at J, leaving 9 bases unmatched. CDR1 is ENHRY, CDR2 SYGVKD, per germline. CDR3 length: 16 residues. The CDR3 reads CAISATTGTNNQPQHF. In DNA, the CDR3 is TGTGCCATCAGTGCAACGACAGGGACCAACAATCAGCCCCAGCATTTT.

This chain joins TRBV30 and TRBJ2-7; no reliable D call. V lost 3 bases and J 1 base, leaving 4 bases between the germline ends. The length of the CDR3 is 11 residues. Germline CDR1 is GTSNPN and CDR2 is SVGIG (reference sequence). The CDR3 loop reads CAWRVSYEQYF. In nucleotides, the CDR3 is TGTGCCTGGAGGGTTTCCTACGAGCAGTACTTC.

The rearrangement joins TRBV9 to TRBJ2-2, with a weak D call TRBD2 (6 bases). Germline CDR1 reads SGDLS; CDR2 reads YYNGEE. Trimming took off 1 base at V and 6 bases at J, with 7 bases between the two ends. The length of the CDR3 is 13 residues. The CDR3 spells CASSVLASGELFF. DNA of the CDR3: TGTGCCAGCAGCGTACTAGCGTCCGGGGAGCTGTTTTTT.

This clone was seen more than once but under ten times. The chain combines TRBV19 with TRBJ2-7; 8 nucleotides agree with TRBD2. CDR1 and CDR2 from the germline V gene are LNHDA and SQIVND (reference sequence). V dropped 7 bases and J dropped 4; count of bases not matched to a gene: 9. The CDR3 covers 14 residues. The CDR3 DNA reads TGTGCCAGTACTAGGGCTAGCGGGCCATACGAGCAGTACTTC. This translates into CASTRASGPYEQYF.

This clone was picked up a small number of times. The chain employs TRBV3-1 (or the pseudogene TRBV3-2) and TRBJ2-2, with no clear D. This CDR3 has 12 residues. Germline lookup yields CDR1 LGHDT and CDR2 YNNKEL (reference sequence). Deletions cut 1 base from V and 5 bases from J, with 2 bases between. CDR3 sequence reads: CASSQATGELFF. CDR3 DNA sequence: TGTGCCAGCAGCCAAGCGACCGGGGAGCTGTTTTTT.

This rearrangement joins TRBV11-3 to TRBJ2-3; 7 nucleotides align to TRBD2. The germline V gene encodes CDR1 SGHNT and CDR2 YENEEA. CDR3 length equals 16 residues. Trimming cost V 4 bases and J 5 bases; bases outside gene matches: 12. In DNA, the CDR3 is TGTGCCAGCAGCTCCATGCCTTATTTAGCGGGAGATACGCAGTATTTT. As protein: CASSSMPYLAGDTQYF.

This chain uses TRBV5-8 with TRBJ2-3; D may be TRBD1 (6 bases). The CDR3 totals 14 residues. V gave up 6 bases and J gave up 2 bases, with 13 bases separating them. CDR1 SGHTS and CDR2 YDEGEE come from the germline V gene. In nucleotides, the CDR3 is TGTGCCAGCACCCAGGGGATTAACACAGATACGCAGTATTTT. It specifies CASTQGINTDTQYF.

This chain links TRBV18 with TRBJ2-5; a weak D match, TRBD2 (5 bases). V lost 6 bases and J 0 bases, leaving 8 bases between the germline ends. The CDR3 runs 13 residues. Looked up from germline, CDR1 is KGHSH and CDR2 is LQKENI. DNA of the CDR3: TGTGCCAGCTCGTGGGAGTACCAAGAGACCCAGTACTTC. This codes for CASSWEYQETQYF.

This chain joins TRBV4-1 and TRBJ2-4; a weak D match, TRBD2 (6 bases). V gave up 0 bases and J gave up 1 base, with 16 bases separating them. The CDR3 runs 18 residues. Germline V gene lookup returns CDR1 MGHRA and CDR2 YSYEKL. The CDR3 sequence: CASSQDYRERVAKNIQYF. The CDR3 bases are TGCGCCAGCAGCCAAGACTACCGGGAGCGAGTGGCCAAAAACATTCAGTACTTC.

The chain carries TRBV7-3 and TRBJ2-7; unclear D gene. Germline V lookup: CDR1 SGHTA, CDR2 FQGTGA. The CDR3 extends over 14 amino acids. The V gene lost 1 base and the J gene lost 0 bases, with 7 bases spanning the gap. The CDR3 sequence: CASSLNVNSYEQYF. The DNA for the CDR3 is TGTGCCAGCAGCTTAAATGTTAACTCCTACGAGCAGTACTTC.

V usage is TRBV7-2 and J usage is TRBJ2-1; the match to TRBD2 covers 7 bases. Germline V lookup: CDR1 SGHTA, CDR2 FQGNSA. The V and J ends lost 5 bases and 7 bases, in that order; junction bases with no gene match: 11. The CDR3 totals 15 residues. The chain's CDR3 is CASSPQASGENEQFF. The CDR3 nucleotides read TGTGCCAGCAGCCCCCAAGCTAGCGGAGAAAATGAGCAGTTCTTC.

The J gene is TRBJ2-2, the V gene TRBV19, with unresolved D. CDR3 length: 14 amino acids. The ends were cut back, 5 bases at V and 1 base at J, with 8 bases in the middle. Per germline, CDR1 LNHDA and CDR2 SQIVND (reference sequence). DNA for the CDR3: TGTGCCAGTAGTGCATTTCGGAACACCGGGGAGCTGTTTTTT. It encodes CASSAFRNTGELFF.

This clone was seen more than once but under ten times. The CDR3 protein is CASSLATGPGELFF. In DNA, the CDR3 is TGCGCCAGCAGCTTGGCGACAGGGCCCGGGGAGCTGTTTTTT. The gene calls are TRBV5-1 and TRBJ2-2, with TRBD1 identical over 7 bases. The CDR3 totals 14 residues. Losses at the gene ends were 0 bases for V and 6 bases for J; bases not matched to a gene: 2. Germline V gene data show CDR1 as SGHRS and CDR2 as YFSETQ. Full variable domain (rest looked up from reference TRBV5-1 and TRBJ2-2): KAGVTQTPRYLIKTRGQQVTLSCSPISGHRSVSWYQQTPGQGLQFLFEYFSETQRNKGNFPGRFSGRQFSNSRSEMNVSTLELGDSALYLCASSLATGPGELFFGEGSRLTVL.

The table lists this clone with a count of one. The CDR3 DNA reads as TGTGCCAGCAGCCTCGAGGTCCTGGACCTCTATGGCTACACCTTC. This codes for CASSLEVLDLYGYTF. J is TRBJ1-2 and V is TRBV28; D is unresolved. This CDR3 is 15 amino acids long. In germline, CDR1 is MDHEN, CDR2 SYDVKM. Deletions cut 6 bases from V and 4 bases from J, with 18 bases between.

The chain joins TRBV5-1 to TRBJ2-7; no firm D call. Between the trimmed V and J ends, which lost 0 bases and 1 base, there was a span of 11 bases. CDR1 and CDR2 (germline): SGHRS, YFSETQ. This CDR3 region has 15 residues. CDR3 nucleotides: TGCGCCAGCAGCTTGGAGGCTAGGGCATCCTACGAGCAGTACTTC. Translation: CASSLEARASYEQYF.